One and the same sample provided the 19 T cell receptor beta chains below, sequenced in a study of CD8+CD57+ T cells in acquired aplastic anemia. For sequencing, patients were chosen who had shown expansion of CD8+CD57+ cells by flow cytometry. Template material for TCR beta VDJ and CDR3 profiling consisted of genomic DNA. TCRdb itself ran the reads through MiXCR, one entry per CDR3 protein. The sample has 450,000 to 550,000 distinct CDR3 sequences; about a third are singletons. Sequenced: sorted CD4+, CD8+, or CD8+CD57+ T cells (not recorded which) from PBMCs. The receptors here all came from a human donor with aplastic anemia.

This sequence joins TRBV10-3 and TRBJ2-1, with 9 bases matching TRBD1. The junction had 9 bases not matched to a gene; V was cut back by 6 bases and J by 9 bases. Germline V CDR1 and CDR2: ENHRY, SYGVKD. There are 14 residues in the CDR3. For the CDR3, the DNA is TGTGCCATCAGCCTGGGGACAGGGAGCATTGAGCAGTTCTTC. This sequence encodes CAISLGTGSIEQFF.

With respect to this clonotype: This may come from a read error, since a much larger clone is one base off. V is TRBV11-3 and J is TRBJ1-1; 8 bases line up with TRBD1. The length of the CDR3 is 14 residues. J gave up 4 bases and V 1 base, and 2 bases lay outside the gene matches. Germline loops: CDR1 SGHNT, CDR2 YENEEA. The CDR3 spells CASSLVTGGTEAFF. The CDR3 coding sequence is TGTGCCAGCAGCTTAGTCACAGGGGGCACTGAAGCTTTCTTT.

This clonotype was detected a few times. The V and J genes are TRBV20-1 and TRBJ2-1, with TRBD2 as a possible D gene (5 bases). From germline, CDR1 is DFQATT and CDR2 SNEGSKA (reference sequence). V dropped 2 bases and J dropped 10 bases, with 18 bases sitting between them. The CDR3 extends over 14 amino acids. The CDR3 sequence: CSARRVGGPREQFF. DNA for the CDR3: TGCAGTGCTAGAAGGGTAGGCGGGCCCAGGGAGCAGTTCTTC.

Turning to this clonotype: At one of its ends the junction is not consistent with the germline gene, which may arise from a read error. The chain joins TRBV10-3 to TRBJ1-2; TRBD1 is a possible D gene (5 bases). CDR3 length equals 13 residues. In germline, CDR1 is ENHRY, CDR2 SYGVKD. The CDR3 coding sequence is TGTGCCATCAGCAGGGCTACTAACCATGGCTACACCTTC. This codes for CAISRATNHGYTF.

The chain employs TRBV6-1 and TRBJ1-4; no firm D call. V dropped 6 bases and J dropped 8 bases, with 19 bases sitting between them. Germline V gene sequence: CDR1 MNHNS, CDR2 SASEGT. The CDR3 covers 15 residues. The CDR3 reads CASSETVARHEKLFF. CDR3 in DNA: TGTGCCAGCAGCGAAACAGTTGCCCGACACGAAAAACTGTTTTTT.

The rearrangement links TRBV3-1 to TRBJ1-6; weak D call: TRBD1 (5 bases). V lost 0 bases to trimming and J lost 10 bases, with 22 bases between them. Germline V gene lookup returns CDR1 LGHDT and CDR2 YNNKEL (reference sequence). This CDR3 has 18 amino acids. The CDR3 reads CASSQDLSAWQGRSPLHF. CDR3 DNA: TGTGCCAGCAGCCAAGATCTATCTGCATGGCAGGGACGCTCACCCCTCCACTTT.

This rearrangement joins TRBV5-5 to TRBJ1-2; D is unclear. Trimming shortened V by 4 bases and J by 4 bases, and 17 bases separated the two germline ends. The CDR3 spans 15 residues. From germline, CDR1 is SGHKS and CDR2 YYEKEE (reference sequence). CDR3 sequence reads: CASSLEAPSSYGYTF. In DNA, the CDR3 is TGTGCCAGCAGCCTGGAGGCTCCTTCATCCTATGGCTACACCTTC.

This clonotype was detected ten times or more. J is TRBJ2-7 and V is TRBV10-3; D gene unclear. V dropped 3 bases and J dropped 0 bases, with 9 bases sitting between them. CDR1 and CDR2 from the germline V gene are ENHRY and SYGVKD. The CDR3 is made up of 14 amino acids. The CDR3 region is CAISDAASSYEQYF. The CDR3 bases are TGTGCCATCAGTGATGCAGCTAGCTCCTACGAGCAGTACTTC.

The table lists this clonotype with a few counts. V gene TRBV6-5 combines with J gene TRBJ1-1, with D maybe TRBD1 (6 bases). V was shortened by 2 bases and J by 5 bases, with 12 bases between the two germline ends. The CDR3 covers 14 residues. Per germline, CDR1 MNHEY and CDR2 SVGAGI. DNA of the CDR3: TGTGCCAGCAGTTACGCGGGGGCGAAGACTGAAGCTTTCTTT. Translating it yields CASSYAGAKTEAFF.

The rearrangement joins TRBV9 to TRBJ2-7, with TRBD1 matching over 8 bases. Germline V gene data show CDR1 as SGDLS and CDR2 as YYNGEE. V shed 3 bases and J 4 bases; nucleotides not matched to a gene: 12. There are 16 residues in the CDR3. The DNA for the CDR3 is TGTGCCAGCAGCGCCCAAGACGCAGGGGGCGTTTACGAGCAGTACTTC. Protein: CASSAQDAGGVYEQYF. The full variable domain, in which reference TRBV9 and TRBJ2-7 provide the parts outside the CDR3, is DSGVTQTPKHLITATGQRVTLRCSPRSGDLSVYWYQQSLDQGLQFLIQYYNGEERAKGNILERFSAQQFPDLHSELNLSSLELGDSALYFCASSAQDAGGVYEQYFGPGTRLTVT.

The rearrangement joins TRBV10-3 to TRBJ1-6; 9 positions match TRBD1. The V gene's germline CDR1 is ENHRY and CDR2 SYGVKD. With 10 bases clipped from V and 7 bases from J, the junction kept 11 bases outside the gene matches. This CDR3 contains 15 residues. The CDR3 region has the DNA TGTGCCAGCAGCTACAGGGGGCTTGACAATTCACCCCTCCACTTT. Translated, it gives CASSYRGLDNSPLHF.

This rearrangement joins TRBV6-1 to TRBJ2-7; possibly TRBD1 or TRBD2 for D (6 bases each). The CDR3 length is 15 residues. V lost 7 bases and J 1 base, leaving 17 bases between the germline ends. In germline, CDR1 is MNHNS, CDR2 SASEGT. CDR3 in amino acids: CASTKGGQLSYEQYF. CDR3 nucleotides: TGTGCCAGCACCAAGGGAGGACAGCTATCCTACGAGCAGTACTTC.

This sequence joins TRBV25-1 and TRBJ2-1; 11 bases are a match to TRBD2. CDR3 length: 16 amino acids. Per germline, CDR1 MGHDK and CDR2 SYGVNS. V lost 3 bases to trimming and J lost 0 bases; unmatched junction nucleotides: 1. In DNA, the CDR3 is TGTGCCAGCAGTGATAGCGGGGGGGCCTCCTACAATGAGCAGTTCTTC. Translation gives CASSDSGGASYNEQFF.

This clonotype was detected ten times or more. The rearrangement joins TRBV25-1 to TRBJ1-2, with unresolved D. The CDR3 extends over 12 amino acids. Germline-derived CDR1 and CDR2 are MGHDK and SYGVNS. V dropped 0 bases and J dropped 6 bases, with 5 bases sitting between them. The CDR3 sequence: CASSEYGNGYTF. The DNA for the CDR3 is TGTGCCAGCAGTGAATATGGGAATGGCTACACCTTC.

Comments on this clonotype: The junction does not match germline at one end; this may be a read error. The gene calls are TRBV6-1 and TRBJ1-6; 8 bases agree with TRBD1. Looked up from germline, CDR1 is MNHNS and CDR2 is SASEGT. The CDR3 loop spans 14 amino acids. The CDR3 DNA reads TGTCCCAGCAGGGAGGGACAGGAAAATTCACCCCTCCACTTT. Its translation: CPSREGQENSPLHF.

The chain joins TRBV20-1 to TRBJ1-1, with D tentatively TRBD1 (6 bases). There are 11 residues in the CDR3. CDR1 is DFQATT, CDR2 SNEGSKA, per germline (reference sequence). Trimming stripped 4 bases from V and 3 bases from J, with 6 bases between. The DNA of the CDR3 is TGCAGTGCTAACAGGGACACTGAAGCTTTCTTT. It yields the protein CSANRDTEAFF.

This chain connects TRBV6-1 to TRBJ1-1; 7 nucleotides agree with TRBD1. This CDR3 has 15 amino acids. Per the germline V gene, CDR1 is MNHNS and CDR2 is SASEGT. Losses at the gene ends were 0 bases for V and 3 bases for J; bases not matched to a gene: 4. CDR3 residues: CASSEAGGKDTEAFF. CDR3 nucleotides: TGTGCCAGCAGTGAAGCAGGGGGCAAGGACACTGAAGCTTTCTTT.

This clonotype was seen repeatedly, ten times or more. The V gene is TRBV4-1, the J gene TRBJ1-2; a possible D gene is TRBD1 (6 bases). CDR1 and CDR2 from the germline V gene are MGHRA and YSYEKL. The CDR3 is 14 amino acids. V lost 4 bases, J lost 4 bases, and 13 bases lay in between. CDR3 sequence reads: CASSPSQGSYGYTF. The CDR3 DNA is TGCGCCAGCAGCCCCTCGCAGGGGTCCTATGGCTACACCTTC.

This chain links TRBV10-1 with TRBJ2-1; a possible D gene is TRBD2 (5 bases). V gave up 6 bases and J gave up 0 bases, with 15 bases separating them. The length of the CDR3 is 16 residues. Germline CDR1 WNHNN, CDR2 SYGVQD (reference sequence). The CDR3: CASSPKDWYSYNEQFF. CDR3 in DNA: TGCGCCAGCAGCCCTAAGGACTGGTACTCCTACAATGAGCAGTTCTTC.